This TCR beta chain derives from a study of tumor-infiltrating lymphocytes in primary liver carcinoma. General study results and limits: Since sampling was bulk and unsorted, CD4+ and CD8+ repertoires were not compared. Overlap in tumor-adjacent and tumor-blood pairs fell below that of tumor region pairs.

TCR beta cDNA was made from 450 to 550 ng total RNA with a constant-region primer. Sequencing libraries for TCR beta derived from three nested multiplex PCR rounds that used slightly modified ARM-PCR. Primers for the first two PCR rounds were TRBV1-TRBV30 forward primers and a C-beta reverse primer (roughly 10 cycles per round). MiXCR, run by TCRdb on the multiplex PCR reads, gives a single entry per CDR3 protein. There are about 300,000 distinct CDR3 sequences in the sample; 50% to 70% occur only once, and roughly 10% lies in the top ten. Concerning this clonotype: The antigen remains undetermined.

Germline assignment: CDR1 SGHVS and CDR2 FQNEAQ. The CDR3 totals 17 residues. V lost 5 bases, J lost 1 base, and 19 bases lay in between. They got blood RNA out of unsorted whole blood and also pulled out germline DNA. Sample: peripheral blood. The chain recombines TRBV7-8 with TRBJ2-3, with D possibly called TRBD1 or TRBD2 (5 bases each). The receptor comes from a man aged 35 to 55 with primary liver carcinoma and hepatitis B virus infection. This CDR3 reads CASSPGTVTRRTDTQYF. In nucleotides, the CDR3 is TGTGCCAGCAGCCCCGGGACGGTGACCCGACGCACAGATACGCAGTATTTT.